A selection of T cell receptor beta chains follows, all from one sample in a study of cytomegalovirus exposure and HLA in healthy donors. Here immunoSEQ multiplex PCR was the method, and the copy in TCRdb shows in-frame clones only, minus some. The data contain about 120,000 clones, around 80% of them singletons. Sequenced sample: PBMCs. The source of these receptors is a man aged 25 to 45 in good health and CMV-seronegative. Both conserved end residues are part of each CDR3. Fields, in order: D gene, V gene, J gene, CDR3 DNA, CDR3 protein. The D gene is left open where the match is weak.

d_call: .
v_call: TRBV6-1
j_call: TRBJ2-7
cdr3_nt: TGTGCCAGCAGGGAAGGACAGCGCTACGAGCAGTACTTC
cdr3_aa: CASREGQRYEQYF

d_call: TRBD2
v_call: TRBV11-3
j_call: TRBJ2-1
cdr3_nt: TGTGCCAGCAGCTCTACGACTAGCCCTTCCTACAATGAGCAGTTCTTC
cdr3_aa: CASSSTTSPSYNEQFF

d_call: TRBD1
v_call: TRBV9
j_call: TRBJ1-3
cdr3_nt: TGTGCCAGCAGCCCTCGTCCCGGGACAGGGGTCGGAAACACCATATATTTT
cdr3_aa: CASSPRPGTGVGNTIYF

d_call: .
v_call: TRBV6-5
j_call: TRBJ2-7
cdr3_nt: TGTGCCAGCAGTATGGCGGGAATCTCCTACGAGCAGTACTTC
cdr3_aa: CASSMAGISYEQYF

d_call: .
v_call: TRBV30
j_call: TRBJ1-2
cdr3_nt: TGTGCCTGGAGAGCACCTAGACAGGATCCATATGGCTACACCTTC
cdr3_aa: CAWRAPRQDPYGYTF

d_call: .
v_call: TRBV18
j_call: TRBJ2-2
cdr3_nt: TGTGCCAGCTCACCAAGGCTAGGGGACACCGGGGAGCTGTTTTTT
cdr3_aa: CASSPRLGDTGELFF

d_call: .
v_call: TRBV9
j_call: TRBJ1-1
cdr3_nt: TGTGCCAGCAGCGTAGGCCAGGGAGGTGAAGCTTTCTTT
cdr3_aa: CASSVGQGGEAFF

d_call: .
v_call: TRBV2
j_call: TRBJ2-5
cdr3_nt: TGTGCCAGCACGGGAATCGGACTACAAGAGACCCAGTACTTC
cdr3_aa: CASTGIGLQETQYF

d_call: .
v_call: TRBV9
j_call: TRBJ1-2
cdr3_nt: TGTGCCAGCAGCGTAGGCGGGGCTGGCTACACCTTC
cdr3_aa: CASSVGGAGYTF

d_call: TRBD1
v_call: TRBV29-1
j_call: TRBJ1-5
cdr3_nt: TGCAGCGTTGAAGAGGGGGGACAGGGCAATCAGCCCCAGCATTTT
cdr3_aa: CSVEEGGQGNQPQHF

d_call: .
v_call: TRBV10-3
j_call: TRBJ2-2
cdr3_nt: TGTGCCATCAGTGAGGGAGGCACCGGGGAGCTGTTTTTT
cdr3_aa: CAISEGGTGELFF

d_call: TRBD2
v_call: TRBV28
j_call: TRBJ2-4
cdr3_nt: TGTGCCAGCAGTACAAAAGGACTAGCGGGGACGAAAAACATTCAGTACTTC
cdr3_aa: CASSTKGLAGTKNIQYF

d_call: .
v_call: TRBV6-1
j_call: TRBJ1-3
cdr3_nt: TGTGCCAGCAGTGTCGGGGGGACCTCAGGAAACACCATATATTTT
cdr3_aa: CASSVGGTSGNTIYF

d_call: TRBD1
v_call: TRBV7-9
j_call: TRBJ2-2
cdr3_nt: TGTGCCAGCAGCTACGGACAGGGCGGTGGTCCCGGGGAGCTGTTTTTT
cdr3_aa: CASSYGQGGGPGELFF

d_call: .
v_call: TRBV7-9
j_call: TRBJ2-1
cdr3_nt: TGTGCCAGCAGGATACTACAGGGATCGTTTGAGCAGTTCTTC
cdr3_aa: CASRILQGSFEQFF

d_call: TRBD2
v_call: TRBV28
j_call: TRBJ2-3
cdr3_nt: TGTGCCAGCAGCTCCGAGCTTAAAGCGGGAGTTAGTACAGATACGCAGTATTTT
cdr3_aa: CASSSELKAGVSTDTQYF

d_call: .
v_call: TRBV4-2
j_call: TRBJ1-2
cdr3_nt: TGTGCCAGCAGCCAAGATCTTGCGACGCGGTATGGCTACACCTTC
cdr3_aa: CASSQDLATRYGYTF